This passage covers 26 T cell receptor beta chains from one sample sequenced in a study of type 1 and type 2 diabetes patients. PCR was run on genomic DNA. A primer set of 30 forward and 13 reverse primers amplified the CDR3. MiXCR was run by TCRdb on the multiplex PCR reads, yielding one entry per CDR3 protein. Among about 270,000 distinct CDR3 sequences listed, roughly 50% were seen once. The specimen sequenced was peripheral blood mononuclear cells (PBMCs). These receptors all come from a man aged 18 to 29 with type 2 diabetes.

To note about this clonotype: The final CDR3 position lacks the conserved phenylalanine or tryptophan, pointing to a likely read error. The CDR3 spells CAASSPRSGARETQYL. The CDR3 coding sequence is TGTGCCGCCAGCAGCCCCCGTAGTGGGGCGAGGGAGACCCAGTACCTC. The chain employs TRBV15 and TRBJ2-5, with a weak D call TRBD1 (5 bases). Germline V CDR1 and CDR2: LNHNV, YYDKDF (reference sequence). CDR3 size: 16 residues.

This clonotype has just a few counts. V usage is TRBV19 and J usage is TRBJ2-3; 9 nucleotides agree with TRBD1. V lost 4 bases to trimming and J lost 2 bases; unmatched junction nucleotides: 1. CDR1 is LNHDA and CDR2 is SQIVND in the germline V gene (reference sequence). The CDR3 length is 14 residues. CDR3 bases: TGTGCCAGTAGTAGACAGGGGGTCACAGATACGCAGTATTTT. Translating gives CASSRQGVTDTQYF.

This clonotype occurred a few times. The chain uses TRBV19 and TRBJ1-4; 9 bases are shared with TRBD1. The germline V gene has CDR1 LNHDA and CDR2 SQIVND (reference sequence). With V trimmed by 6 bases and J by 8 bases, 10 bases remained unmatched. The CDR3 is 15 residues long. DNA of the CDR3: TGTGCCAGTAGGCAGACCGGGACAGGGAACGAAAAACTGTTTTTT. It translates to CASRQTGTGNEKLFF.

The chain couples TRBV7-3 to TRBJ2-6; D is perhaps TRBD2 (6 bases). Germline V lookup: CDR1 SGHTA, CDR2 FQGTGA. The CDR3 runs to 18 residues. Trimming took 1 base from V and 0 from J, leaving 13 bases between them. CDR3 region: CASSLIQGLNSGANVLTF. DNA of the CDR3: TGTGCCAGCAGCTTAATCCAGGGACTTAACTCTGGGGCCAACGTCCTGACTTTC.

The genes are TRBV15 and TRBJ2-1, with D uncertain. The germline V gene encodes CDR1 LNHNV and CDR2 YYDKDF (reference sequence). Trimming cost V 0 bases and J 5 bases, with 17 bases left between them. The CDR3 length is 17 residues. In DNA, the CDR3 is TGTGCCACCAGCAGAGATCGATCGGCATCAGGACACAATGAGCAGTTCTTC. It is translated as CATSRDRSASGHNEQFF.

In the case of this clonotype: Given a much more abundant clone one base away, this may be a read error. The CDR3 spells CASTGEDSSPLHF. CDR3 coding DNA: TGTGCCAGTACGGGAGAGGACAGTTCACCCCTCCACTTT. V is TRBV19 and J is TRBJ1-6; TRBD1 might be the D (6 bases). Trimming took 7 bases from V and 9 from J, leaving 13 bases between them. The CDR3 length is 13 residues. Germline values: CDR1 LNHDA, CDR2 SQIVND (reference sequence).

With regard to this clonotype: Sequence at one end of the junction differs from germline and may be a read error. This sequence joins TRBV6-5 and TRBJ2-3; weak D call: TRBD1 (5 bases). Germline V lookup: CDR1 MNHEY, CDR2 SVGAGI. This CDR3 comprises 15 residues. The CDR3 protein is CAGSYEGVSTDTQYF. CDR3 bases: TGTGCCGGCAGTTACGAAGGGGTCAGCACAGATACGCAGTATTTT.

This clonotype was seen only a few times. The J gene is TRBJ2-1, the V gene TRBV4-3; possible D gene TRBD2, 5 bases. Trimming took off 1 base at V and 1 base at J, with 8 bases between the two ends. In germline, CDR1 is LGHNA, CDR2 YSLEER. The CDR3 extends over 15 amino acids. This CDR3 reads CASSQVPGSYNEQFF. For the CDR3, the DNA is TGCGCCAGCAGCCAAGTCCCGGGATCCTACAATGAGCAGTTCTTC.

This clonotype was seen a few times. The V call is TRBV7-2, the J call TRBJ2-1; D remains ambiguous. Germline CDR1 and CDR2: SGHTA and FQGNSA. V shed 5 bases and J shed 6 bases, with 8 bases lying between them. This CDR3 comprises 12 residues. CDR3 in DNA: TGTGCCAGCAGCAGAGTTTCCAATGAGCAGTTCTTC. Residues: CASSRVSNEQFF.

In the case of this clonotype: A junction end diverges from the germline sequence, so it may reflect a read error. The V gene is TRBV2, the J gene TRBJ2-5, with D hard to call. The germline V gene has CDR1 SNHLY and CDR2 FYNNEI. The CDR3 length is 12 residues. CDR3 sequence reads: CASSSREETQHF. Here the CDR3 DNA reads TGTGCCAGCAGTAGTAGGGAAGAGACCCAGCACTTC. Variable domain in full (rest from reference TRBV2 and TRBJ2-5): EPEVTQTPSHQVTQMGQEVILRCVPISNHLYFYWYRQILGQKVEFLVSFYNNEISEKSEIFDDQFSVERPDGSNFTLKIRSTKLEDSAMYFCASSSREETQHFGPGTRLLVL.

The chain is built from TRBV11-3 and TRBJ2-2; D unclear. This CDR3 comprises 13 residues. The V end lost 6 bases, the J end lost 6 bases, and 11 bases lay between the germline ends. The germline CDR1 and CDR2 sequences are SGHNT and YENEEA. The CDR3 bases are TGTGCCAGCAGTTACTCCGGAGCCGGGGAGCTGTTTTTT. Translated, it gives CASSYSGAGELFF.

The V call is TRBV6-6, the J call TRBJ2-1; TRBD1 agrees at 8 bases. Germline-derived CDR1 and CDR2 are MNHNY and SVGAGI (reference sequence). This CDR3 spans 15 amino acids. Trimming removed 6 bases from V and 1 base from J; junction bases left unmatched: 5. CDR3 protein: CASSHDRGSYNEQFF. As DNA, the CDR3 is TGTGCCAGCAGCCATGACAGGGGTTCCTACAATGAGCAGTTCTTC.

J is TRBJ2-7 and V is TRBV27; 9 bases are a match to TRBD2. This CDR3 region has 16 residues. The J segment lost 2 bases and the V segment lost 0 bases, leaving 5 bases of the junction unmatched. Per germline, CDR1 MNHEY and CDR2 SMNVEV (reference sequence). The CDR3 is CASSLSGGRVPYEQYF. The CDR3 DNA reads TGTGCCAGCAGTTTATCTGGCGGGAGGGTACCCTACGAGCAGTACTTC.

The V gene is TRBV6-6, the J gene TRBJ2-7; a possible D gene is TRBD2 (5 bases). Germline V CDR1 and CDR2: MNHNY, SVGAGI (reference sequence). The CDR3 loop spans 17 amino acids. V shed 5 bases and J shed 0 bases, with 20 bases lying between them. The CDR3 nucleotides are TGTGCCAGCAGTGACCGTCGTCTCCAAGGGAGCTCCTACGAGCAGTACTTC. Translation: CASSDRRLQGSSYEQYF.

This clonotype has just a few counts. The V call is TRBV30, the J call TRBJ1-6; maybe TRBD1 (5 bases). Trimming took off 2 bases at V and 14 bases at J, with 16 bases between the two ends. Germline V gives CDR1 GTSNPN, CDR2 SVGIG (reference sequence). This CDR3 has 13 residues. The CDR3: CAWSSYRIFSLHF. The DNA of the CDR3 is TGTGCCTGGAGTTCCTACAGGATATTTTCCCTCCACTTT.

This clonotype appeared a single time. The CDR3 DNA reads as TGTGCCAGCAGCCAGCGGGAGAGGAGTGCAGATACGCAGTATTTT. Protein product: CASSQRERSADTQYF. This chain uses TRBV5-4 with TRBJ2-3; TRBD2 agrees at 8 bases. The CDR3 runs to 15 residues. Germline V lookup: CDR1 SGHNT, CDR2 YYREEE (reference sequence). With V trimmed by 4 bases and J by 4 bases, 8 bases remained unmatched.

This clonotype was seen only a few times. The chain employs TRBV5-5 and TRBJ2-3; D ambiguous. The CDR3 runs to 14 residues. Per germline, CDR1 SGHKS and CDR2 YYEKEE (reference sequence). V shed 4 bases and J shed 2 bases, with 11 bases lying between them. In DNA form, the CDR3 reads TGTGCCAGCAGCCCCTGGACCACCACAGATACGCAGTATTTT. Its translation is CASSPWTTTDTQYF.

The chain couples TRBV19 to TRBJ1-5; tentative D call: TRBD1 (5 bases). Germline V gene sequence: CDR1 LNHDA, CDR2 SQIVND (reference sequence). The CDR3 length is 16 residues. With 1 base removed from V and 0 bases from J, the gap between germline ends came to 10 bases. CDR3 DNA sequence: TGTGCCAGTAGTATAGTTGCAGGGCGTAGCAATCAGCCCCAGCATTTT. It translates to CASSIVAGRSNQPQHF. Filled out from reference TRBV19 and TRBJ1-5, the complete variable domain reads DGGITQSPKYLFRKEGQNVTLSCEQNLNHDAMYWYRQDPGQGLRLIYYSQIVNDFQKGDIAEGYSVSREKKESFPLTVTSAQKNPTAFYLCASSIVAGRSNQPQHFGDGTRLSIL.

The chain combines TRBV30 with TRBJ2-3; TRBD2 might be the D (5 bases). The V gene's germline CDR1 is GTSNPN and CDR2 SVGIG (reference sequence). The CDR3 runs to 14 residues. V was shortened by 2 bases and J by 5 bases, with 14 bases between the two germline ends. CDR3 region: CAWSPGGPRDTQYF. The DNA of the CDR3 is TGTGCCTGGAGTCCCGGAGGACCACGAGATACGCAGTATTTT.

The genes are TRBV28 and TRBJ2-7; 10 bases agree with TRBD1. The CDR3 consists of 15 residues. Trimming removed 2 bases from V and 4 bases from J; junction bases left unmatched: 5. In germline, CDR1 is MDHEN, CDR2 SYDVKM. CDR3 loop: CASSLGTGVLYEQYF. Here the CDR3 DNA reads TGTGCCAGCAGTTTAGGGACAGGGGTGTTATACGAGCAGTACTTC. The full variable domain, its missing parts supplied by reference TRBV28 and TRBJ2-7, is DVKVTQSSRYLVKRTGEKVFLECVQDMDHENMFWYRQDPGLGLRLIYFSYDVKMKEKGDIPEGYSVSREKKERFSLILESASTNQTSMYLCASSLGTGVLYEQYFGPGTRLTVT.

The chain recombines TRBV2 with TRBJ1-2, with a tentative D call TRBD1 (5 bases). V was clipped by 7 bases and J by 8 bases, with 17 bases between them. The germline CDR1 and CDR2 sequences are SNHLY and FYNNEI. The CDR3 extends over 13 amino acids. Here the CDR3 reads CASTFLVRGGYTF. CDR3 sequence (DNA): TGTGCCAGCACTTTCTTAGTGAGGGGCGGCTACACCTTC.

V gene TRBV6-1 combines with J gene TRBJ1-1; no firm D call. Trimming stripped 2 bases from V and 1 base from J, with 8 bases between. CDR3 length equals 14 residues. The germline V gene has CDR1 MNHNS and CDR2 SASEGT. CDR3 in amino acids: CASSETWRNTEAFF. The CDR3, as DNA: TGTGCCAGCAGTGAAACTTGGAGGAACACTGAAGCTTTCTTT.

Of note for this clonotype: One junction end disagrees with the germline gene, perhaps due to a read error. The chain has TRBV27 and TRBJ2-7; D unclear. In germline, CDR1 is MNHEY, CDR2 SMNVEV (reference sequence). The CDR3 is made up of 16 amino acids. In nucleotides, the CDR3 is TGTGCCAGCAGTGTATCCGGCGGCTTGAGCTCCTACGAGCAGTACTTC. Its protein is CASSVSGGLSSYEQYF.

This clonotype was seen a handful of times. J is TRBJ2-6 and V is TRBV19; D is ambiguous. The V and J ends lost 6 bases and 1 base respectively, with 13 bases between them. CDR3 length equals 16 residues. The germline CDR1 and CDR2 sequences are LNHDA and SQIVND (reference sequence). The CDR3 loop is CASSMARSSGANVLTF. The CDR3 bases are TGTGCCAGTAGCATGGCCCGGTCTTCTGGGGCCAACGTCCTGACTTTC.

CDR3 amino acids: CASSFERKGQGRNGYTF. The CDR3 nucleotides read TGTGCCAGCAGTTTCGAACGAAAGGGACAGGGTAGGAATGGCTACACCTTC. V and J are TRBV28 and TRBJ1-2, with 9 bases matching TRBD1. Per germline, CDR1 MDHEN and CDR2 SYDVKM. CDR3 length: 17 amino acids. The junction had 14 bases not matched to a gene; V was cut back by 3 bases and J by 6 bases.

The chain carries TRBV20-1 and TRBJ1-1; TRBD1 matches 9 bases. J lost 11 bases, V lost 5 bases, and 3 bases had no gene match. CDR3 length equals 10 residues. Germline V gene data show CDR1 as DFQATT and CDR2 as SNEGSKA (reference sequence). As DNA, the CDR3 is TGCAGTGCTCTGGGGACAGGGGCTTTCTTT. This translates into CSALGTGAFF.